Listed here is a single TCR beta chain. These data originate in a study of blood T cell repertoires in COVID-19. Here immunoSEQ multiplex PCR was the method, and the copy in TCRdb shows in-frame clones only, minus some. The table includes approximately 210,000 clones, approximately 79% detected once. Trimming left V 1 base short and J 4 bases short, with 14 bases between. In germline, CDR1 is SGHAT, CDR2 FQNNGV. This CDR3 has 15 residues. The J gene is TRBJ2-7, the V gene TRBV11-2; D uncertain. The receptor was derived from a human donor in a cohort sampled during active COVID-19. The material sequenced was peripheral blood. The CDR3 nucleotides read TGTGCCAGCAGCTTAGTTGCAGGTCATGGGTACGAGCAGTACTTC. This codes for CASSLVAGHGYEQYF.